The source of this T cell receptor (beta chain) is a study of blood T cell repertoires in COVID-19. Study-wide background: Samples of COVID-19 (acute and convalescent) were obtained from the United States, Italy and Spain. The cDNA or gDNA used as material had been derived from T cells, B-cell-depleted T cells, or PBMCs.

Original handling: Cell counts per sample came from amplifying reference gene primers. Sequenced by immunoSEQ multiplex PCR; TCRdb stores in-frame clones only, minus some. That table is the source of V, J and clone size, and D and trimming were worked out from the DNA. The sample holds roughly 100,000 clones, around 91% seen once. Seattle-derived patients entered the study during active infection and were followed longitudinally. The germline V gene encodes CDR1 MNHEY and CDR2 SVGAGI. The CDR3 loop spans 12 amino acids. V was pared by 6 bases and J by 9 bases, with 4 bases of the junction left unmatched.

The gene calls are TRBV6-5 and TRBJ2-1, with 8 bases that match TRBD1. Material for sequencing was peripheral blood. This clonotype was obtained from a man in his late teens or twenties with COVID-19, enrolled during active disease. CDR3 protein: CASSRTGFEQFF. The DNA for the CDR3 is TGTGCCAGCAGCCGGACAGGGTTTGAGCAGTTCTTC.